This T cell receptor (beta chain) was sequenced in a study of blood T cell repertoires in COVID-19. There are 14 residues in the CDR3. Trimming cost V 2 bases and J 5 bases, with 9 bases left between them. CDR1 KGHSH and CDR2 LQKENI come from the germline V gene. Measured with immunoSEQ multiplex PCR; TCRdb has only the in-frame clones, and not every one. Of approximately 210,000 clones in the sample, roughly 81% are singletons; the top ten hold around 5.5%. The sample was peripheral blood. The receptor was isolated from a woman in her 70s with active or convalescent COVID-19. The V gene is TRBV18, the J gene TRBJ2-2; D remains ambiguous. The chain's CDR3 is CASSPYSGTGELFF. The CDR3 DNA follows: TGTGCCAGCTCACCATACAGTGGGACCGGGGAGCTGTTTTTT.